The rows below give T cell receptor beta chains drawn from one sample of a study of blood T cells in healthy people across ages. TCRdb reanalysed the 5' RACE reads using MiXCR and keeps one entry per CDR3 protein. This sample carries over a million distinct CDR3 sequences, approximately 59% of them seen once, and the ten largest clones take 6.7%. The sample was blood. The receptors here all came from a man younger than 30 in good health. Each CDR3 is given with its conserved first and last residue. A D gene is named only where the DNA matches it firmly. A row's size may be missing; if present it is once, few, many or a size class.

d_call	j_call	v_call	clone_size	cdr3_nt	cdr3_aa
TRBD1	TRBJ2-5	TRBV6-5	few	TGTGCCAGCACCCTACAGGGGTCGCAAGAGACCCAGTACTTC	CASTLQGSQETQYF
TRBD1	TRBJ2-7	TRBV12-3/TRBV12-4	few	TGTGCCAGCAGCGCGAACCAGGGGACAGGGGGCCTCGAGCAGTACTTC	CASSANQGTGGLEQYF
TRBD2	TRBJ2-7	TRBV4-2	NA	TGTGCCAGCAGCCACCCCGGACTAGCGGCCTCCTACGAGCAGTACTTC	CASSHPGLAASYEQYF
TRBD1	TRBJ2-3	TRBV20-1	few	TGCAGTGCAACAGGGAAAGGACAGGGAAGCACAGATACGCAGTATTTT	CSATGKGQGSTDTQYF
TRBD1	TRBJ1-1	TRBV28	NA	TGTGCCAGCAGTTACACCCCTACAGGGGCCGTGGGGGTTTCGGGGGCTGAAGCTTTCTTT	CASSYTPTGAVGVSGAEAFF
NA	TRBJ2-7	TRBV6-6	NA	TGTGCCAGCAGTCCGCCTCCGAGGGGGAGTTACGAGCAGTACTTC	CASSPPPRGSYEQYF
NA	TRBJ1-1	TRBV15	few	TGTGCCACCAGCAGAGAGGGGCCCGGGACTGAAGCTTTCTTT	CATSREGPGTEAFF
NA	TRBJ2-2	TRBV20-1	NA	TGCAGTGCTAGTGGGGCGAACACCGGGGAGCTGTTTTTT	CSASGANTGELFF
NA	TRBJ1-5	TRBV7-9	NA	TGTGCCAGCAGCTGCGGGGGGGATCAGCCCCAGCATTTT	CASSCGGDQPQHF
NA	TRBJ2-7	TRBV15	few	TGTGCCACCGCCCCCCATGGCAGGGCGAACTACGAGCAGTACTTC	CATAPHGRANYEQYF
NA	TRBJ2-5	TRBV7-6	NA	TGTGCCAGCAGCGACCCTTACAGAGACAACCAAGAGACCCAGTACTTC	CASSDPYRDNQETQYF